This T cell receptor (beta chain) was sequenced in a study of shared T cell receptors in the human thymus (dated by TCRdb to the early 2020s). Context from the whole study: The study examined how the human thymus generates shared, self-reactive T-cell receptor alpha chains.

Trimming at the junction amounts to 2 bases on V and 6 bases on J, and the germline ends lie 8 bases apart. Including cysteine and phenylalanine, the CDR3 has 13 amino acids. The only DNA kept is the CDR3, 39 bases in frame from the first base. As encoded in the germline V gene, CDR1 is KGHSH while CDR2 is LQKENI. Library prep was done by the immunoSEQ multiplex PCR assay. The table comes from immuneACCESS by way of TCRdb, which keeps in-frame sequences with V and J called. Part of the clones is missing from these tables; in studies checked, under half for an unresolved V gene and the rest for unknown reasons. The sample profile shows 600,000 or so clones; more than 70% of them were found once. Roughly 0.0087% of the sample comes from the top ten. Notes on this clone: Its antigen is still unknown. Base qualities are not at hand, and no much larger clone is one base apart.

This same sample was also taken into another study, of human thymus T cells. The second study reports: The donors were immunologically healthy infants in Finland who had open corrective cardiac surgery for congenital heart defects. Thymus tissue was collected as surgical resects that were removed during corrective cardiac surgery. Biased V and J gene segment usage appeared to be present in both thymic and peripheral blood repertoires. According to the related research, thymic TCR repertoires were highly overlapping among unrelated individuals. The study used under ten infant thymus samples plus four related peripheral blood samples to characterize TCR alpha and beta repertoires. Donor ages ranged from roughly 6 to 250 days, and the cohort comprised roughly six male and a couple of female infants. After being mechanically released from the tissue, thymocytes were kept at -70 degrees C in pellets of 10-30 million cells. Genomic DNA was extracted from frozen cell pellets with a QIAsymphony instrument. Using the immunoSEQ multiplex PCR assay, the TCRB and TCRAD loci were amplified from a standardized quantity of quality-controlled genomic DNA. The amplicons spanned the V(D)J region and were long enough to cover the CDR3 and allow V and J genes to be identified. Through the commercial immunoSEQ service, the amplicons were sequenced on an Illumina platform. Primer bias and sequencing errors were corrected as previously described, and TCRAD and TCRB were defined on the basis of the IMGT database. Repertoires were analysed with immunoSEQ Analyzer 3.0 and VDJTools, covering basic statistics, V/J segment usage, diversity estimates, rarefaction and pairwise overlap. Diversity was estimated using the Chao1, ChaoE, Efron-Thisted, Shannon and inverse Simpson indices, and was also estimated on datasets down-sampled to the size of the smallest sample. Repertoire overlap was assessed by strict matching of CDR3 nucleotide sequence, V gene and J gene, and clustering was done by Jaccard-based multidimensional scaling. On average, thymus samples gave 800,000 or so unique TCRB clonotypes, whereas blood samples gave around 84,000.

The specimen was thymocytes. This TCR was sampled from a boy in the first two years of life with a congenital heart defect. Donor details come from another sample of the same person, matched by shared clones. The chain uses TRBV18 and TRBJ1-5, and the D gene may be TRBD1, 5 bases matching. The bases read TGTGCCAGCTCACCAATGGGGGGTCAGCCCCAGCATTTT. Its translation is CASSPMGGQPQHF.